One sample yielded the 11 T cell receptor beta chains listed below, sequenced in a study of human T cells and chemical hapten exposure. TCRdb reprocessed the RACE reads via MiXCR and lists one record per CDR3 protein. The data show some 100,000 distinct CDR3 sequences, with approximately 8.6% seen just once and about 2% held by the top ten. The time point was: patch test 2, 6 weeks after DPC sensitization. Treatment indicated: therapeutic diphenylcyclopropenone sensitization with weekly scalp DPC. Sequencing was performed on whole blood, taken in connection with sensitization to the hapten diphenylcyclopropenone (DPC). The receptor source for this set is a middle-aged woman with alopecia areata. Some clones in this sample may be carry-over from other donors' samples.

This clonotype appeared a few times. J is TRBJ2-1 and V is TRBV6-2 or TRBV6-3; 9 bases agree with TRBD2. Germline CDR1 is MNHEY and CDR2 is SVGEGT. This CDR3 has 14 residues. V lost 5 bases and J lost 13; bases outside the gene matches: 12. The CDR3 protein is CASSQGLAGNTQFF. The CDR3 coding sequence is TGTGCCAGCAGTCAAGGGCTAGCGGGAAACACTCAGTTCTTC.

This clonotype has ten or more counts. The chain recombines TRBV4-2 with TRBJ1-6; D not resolved. Deletions cut 0 bases from V and 9 bases from J, with 12 bases between. Germline V gene sequence: CDR1 LGHNA, CDR2 YNFKEQ. The CDR3 sequence is 15 residues long. CDR3 amino acids: CASSQDGGNGSPLHF. For the CDR3, the DNA is TGTGCCAGCAGCCAAGACGGAGGGAACGGTTCACCCCTCCACTTT.

The rearrangement uses TRBV14 and TRBJ2-5, with D possibly being TRBD2 (6 bases). The germline V and J ends were trimmed by 4 bases and 0 bases, with 15 bases remaining between them. The germline V gene has CDR1 SGHDN and CDR2 FVKESK. This CDR3 comprises 16 residues. CDR3 amino acids: CASSPPNSGYQETQYF. In DNA, the CDR3 is TGTGCCAGCAGCCCTCCGAATAGCGGCTACCAAGAGACCCAGTACTTC.

This clonotype was seen ten or more times. This chain joins TRBV2 and TRBJ1-5; D is uncertain. Germline V lookup: CDR1 SNHLY, CDR2 FYNNEI. The CDR3 loop spans 14 amino acids. V lost 7 bases and J lost 3, with 13 bases in between. The CDR3 nucleotides read TGTGCCAGCAACCAACTGAACAACAATCAGCCCCAGCATTTT. It translates to CASNQLNNNQPQHF.

This clonotype was seen a handful of times. The chain recombines TRBV20-1 with TRBJ2-2; D gene uncertain. V gave up 2 bases and J gave up 1 base, with 8 bases separating them. CDR1 and CDR2 from the germline V gene are DFQATT and SNEGSKA (reference sequence). There are 14 residues in the CDR3. This chain's CDR3 is CSARSDLNTGELFF. CDR3 DNA: TGCAGTGCTAGAAGCGATCTGAACACCGGGGAGCTGTTTTTT.

In this sample, this clonotype turned up many times. The rearrangement joins TRBV20-1 to TRBJ2-2; D is uncertain. Trimming cost V 6 bases and J 1 base, with 9 bases left between them. This CDR3 spans 13 amino acids. In germline, CDR1 is DFQATT, CDR2 SNEGSKA (reference sequence). The CDR3 DNA is TGCAGTGCAAGGACGGTGAACACCGGGGAGCTGTTTTTT. Protein sequence: CSARTVNTGELFF.

This clonotype was counted at least ten times. The chain links TRBV29-1 to TRBJ2-1, with D possibly matching TRBD2 (6 bases). CDR1 is SQVTM, CDR2 ANQGSEA, per germline. CDR3 size: 13 residues. Trimming took off 6 bases at V and 6 bases at J, with 15 bases between the two ends. The CDR3, as DNA: TGCAGCGTCGGAGGCCTAGCGTCCAATGAGCAGTTCTTC. Its protein is CSVGGLASNEQFF.

The rearrangement joins TRBV7-9 to TRBJ2-7, with 7 nucleotides matching TRBD2. This CDR3 has 16 amino acids. Germline V CDR1 and CDR2: SEHNR, FQNEAQ (reference sequence). The J segment lost 4 bases and the V segment lost 4 bases, leaving 13 bases of the junction unmatched. The CDR3 spells CASSSDWDYRLYEQYF. The DNA for the CDR3 is TGTGCCAGCAGCTCCGATTGGGACTACCGACTATACGAGCAGTACTTC.

This sequence joins TRBV5-1 and TRBJ2-5; D not resolved. V lost 1 base and J 4 bases, leaving 2 bases between the germline ends. Germline CDR1 reads SGHRS; CDR2 reads YFSETQ. The CDR3 runs to 11 residues. Here the CDR3 reads CASSLSETQYF. The CDR3 DNA follows: TGCGCCAGCAGCTTGTCAGAGACCCAGTACTTC. The full variable domain, with the rest looked up from reference TRBV5-1 and TRBJ2-5, is KAGVTQTPRYLIKTRGQQVTLSCSPISGHRSVSWYQQTPGQGLQFLFEYFSETQRNKGNFPGRFSGRQFSNSRSEMNVSTLELGDSALYLCASSLSETQYFGPGTRLLVL.

This clonotype was seen a handful of times. V usage is TRBV12-3 or TRBV12-4 and J usage is TRBJ1-4; no clear D. CDR3 size: 17 residues. V was pared by 0 bases and J by 5 bases, with 16 bases between. The CDR3 here is CASSLASVGRRNEKLFF. DNA of the CDR3: TGTGCCAGCAGTTTAGCATCAGTTGGGAGAAGAAATGAAAAACTGTTTTTT.

This clonotype was recorded at least ten times. This chain joins TRBV5-5 and TRBJ2-2, with TRBD1 matching 10 bases. V gave up 4 bases and J gave up 4 bases; unmatched junction bases: 7. Germline V gene data show CDR1 as SGHKS and CDR2 as YYEKEE (reference sequence). This CDR3 has 16 amino acids. The DNA of the CDR3 is TGTGCCAGCAGCACGCAGACAGGGGGCGGCACCGGGGAGCTGTTTTTT. This codes for CASSTQTGGGTGELFF.